The 9 T cell receptor beta chains listed next were all sequenced from one sample in a study of identical twins' blood T cells (dated by TCRdb to 2013 to 2014). Preparation of the library involved 5' RACE. Instrument used: Illumina Genome Analyzer IIx. The public reads were reprocessed in TCRdb via fastp at Q25 and MiXCR, keeping in-frame beta chains. Each record represents a unique CDR3 protein, reported with the most common genes and DNA among its rows. For this sample the table gives 350,000 to 400,000 distinct CDR3 sequences, of which roughly 30% were detected only once. The ten largest clones take up 5.5% to 7% of the sample. The sequenced sample consisted of PBMCs. The origin of the receptors is a woman aged 18 to 49 in good health.

This clonotype was seen repeatedly, ten times or more. V usage is TRBV20-1 and J usage is TRBJ2-1; the D is unclear. This CDR3 has 15 residues. Germline V lookup: CDR1 DFQATT, CDR2 SNEGSKA (reference sequence). Trimming left V 1 base short and J 1 base short, with 11 bases between. For the CDR3, the DNA is TGCAGTGCTAGAGGATTGTCCCGGTCCTACAATGAGCAGTTCTTC. Translating it yields CSARGLSRSYNEQFF.

This clonotype showed up just a few times. The genes are TRBV10-3 and TRBJ2-7; D might be TRBD1 (5 bases). The CDR3 has 12 residues. The V gene's germline CDR1 is ENHRY and CDR2 SYGVKD. The germline V and J ends were trimmed by 10 bases and 0 bases, with 10 bases remaining between them. Here the CDR3 DNA reads TGTGCCACCGCAGGGCCCTCCTACGAGCAGTACTTC. This encodes CATAGPSYEQYF.

This clonotype was seen a single time. This chain connects TRBV5-1 to TRBJ2-1; 8 positions match TRBD2. The CDR3 covers 16 residues. From germline, CDR1 is SGHRS and CDR2 YFSETQ. V gave up 4 bases and J gave up 4 bases; unmatched junction bases: 10. The CDR3 nucleotides are TGCGCCAGCAGCCTCTTGTCGGGGGGGGATTACAATGAGCAGTTCTTC. Its protein is CASSLLSGGDYNEQFF.

This clonotype was observed a handful of times. The V and J genes are TRBV5-1 and TRBJ1-2; D might be TRBD1 (5 bases). The germline V gene has CDR1 SGHRS and CDR2 YFSETQ. The CDR3 is made up of 15 amino acids. V was trimmed by 4 bases and J by 6 bases, leaving 19 bases between them. The CDR3 DNA sequence: TGCGCCAGCAGCGGGGGATCCCTCTTTGGAGATGGCTACACCTTC. Protein: CASSGGSLFGDGYTF.

The chain uses TRBV5-1 and TRBJ1-2, with D hard to call. The CDR3 loop spans 13 amino acids. Deletions cut 0 bases from V and 4 bases from J, with 7 bases between. Germline loops: CDR1 SGHRS, CDR2 YFSETQ. The CDR3 DNA follows: TGCGCCAGCAGCTTGGGTCTTGCCTATGGCTACACCTTC. Translating it yields CASSLGLAYGYTF.

V gene TRBV20-1 combines with J gene TRBJ1-4, with D perhaps TRBD1 (6 bases). There are 13 residues in the CDR3. Germline-derived CDR1 and CDR2 are DFQATT and SNEGSKA (reference sequence). V lost 1 base, J lost 7 bases, and 10 bases lay in between. The CDR3 DNA reads as TGCAGTGCTAGAGCAGGGGATAGTGAAAAACTGTTTTTT. Residues: CSARAGDSEKLFF.

This rearrangement joins TRBV2 to TRBJ2-7; TRBD1 is a possible D gene (6 bases). V lost 5 bases, J lost 6 bases, and 14 bases lay in between. The length of the CDR3 is 13 residues. Germline lookup yields CDR1 SNHLY and CDR2 FYNNEI. The CDR3 is CASSLDRVSEQYF. In DNA form, the CDR3 reads TGTGCCAGCAGTCTGGACAGAGTGAGCGAGCAGTACTTC. The full variable domain, completed using reference TRBV2 and TRBJ2-7, is EPEVTQTPSHQVTQMGQEVILRCVPISNHLYFYWYRQILGQKVEFLVSFYNNEISEKSEIFDDQFSVERPDGSNFTLKIRSTKLEDSAMYFCASSLDRVSEQYFGPGTRLTVT.

J is TRBJ2-3 and V is TRBV29-1; a weak D match, TRBD2 (6 bases). Trimming cost V 3 bases and J 11 bases, with 9 bases left between them. CDR1 and CDR2 (germline): SQVTM, ANQGSEA. This CDR3 has 10 residues. For the CDR3, the DNA is TGCAGCGTTGATAGGCGGGGGCAGTATTTT. This codes for CSVDRRGQYF.

The chain couples TRBV5-1 to TRBJ1-1; no reliable D call. CDR1 SGHRS and CDR2 YFSETQ come from the germline V gene. The germline V and J ends were trimmed by 0 bases and 3 bases, with 12 bases remaining between them. This CDR3 spans 15 amino acids. Written as DNA, the CDR3 is TGCGCCAGCAGCTTGGCCGGCGGCGCGGACACTGAAGCTTTCTTT. This codes for CASSLAGGADTEAFF.